The 18 T cell receptor beta chains below come from one sample, sequenced in a study of T cell clonality in common variable immunodeficiency. Broader study findings: In common variable immunodeficiency, TCR beta chains reportedly carried fewer deletions and N-nucleotide insertions.

TCRdb's copy holds only in-frame clones and misses some; the assay was immunoSEQ multiplex PCR. The specimen has approximately 38,000 clones, none found just once. Their antigen targets remain unknown. Material for sequencing was peripheral blood mononuclear cells. These receptors were taken from a human donor with common variable immunodeficiency.

This clone was observed a few times. The CDR3 end lies 3 residues beyond the end of the read and is filled in from the germline J gene. The chain uses TRBV2 and TRBJ1-3; D is uncertain. This CDR3 is 14 amino acids long. V was cut by 3 bases and J by 0 bases, with 6 bases left in between. Germline V gene lookup returns CDR1 SNHLY and CDR2 FYNNEI. The CDR3 is CASSERISGNTIYF. The sequenced part of the CDR3 DNA is TGTGCCAGCAGTGAGCGCATCTCTGGAAACACC.

In regard to this clone: The CDR3 end is not reached by the read, which stops 3 residues before it; the germline J gene fills it in. The chain couples TRBV2 to TRBJ1-5; 8 bases match TRBD1. V lost 4 bases to trimming and J lost 5 bases; unmatched junction nucleotides: 4. This CDR3 contains 14 residues. Germline CDR1 SNHLY, CDR2 FYNNEI. Incomplete CDR3 DNA: TGTGCCAGCAGTGGGACAGGGAGGGATCAGCCC. It is translated as CASSGTGRDQP. The CDR3 in full is CASSGTGRDQPQHF.

This clone appeared a few times. The CDR3 end is not reached by the read, which stops 3 residues before it; the germline J gene fills it in. The chain carries TRBV7-3 and TRBJ2-2, with TRBD1 identical over 10 bases. With 5 bases clipped from V and 6 bases from J, the junction kept 6 bases outside the gene matches. There are 15 residues in the CDR3. Germline CDR1 is SGHTA and CDR2 is FQGTGA. CDR3 loop: CASSPNGQGAGELFF. Incomplete CDR3 DNA: TGTGCCAGCAGCCCGAATGGACAGGGGGCCGGGGAG. Combining the CDR3 with reference TRBV7-3 and TRBJ2-2 gives the whole variable domain GAGVSQTPSNKVTEKGKYVELRCDPISGHTALYWYRQSLGQGPEFLIYFQGTGAADDSGLPNDRFFAVRPEGSVSTLKIQRTERGDSAVYLCASSPNGQGAGELFFGEGSRLTVL.

Ten or more counts support this clone. The read comes to an end 3 residues before the CDR3 does, leaving the germline J gene to fill in the end. The genes are TRBV19 and TRBJ2-4; 13 bases fit TRBD2. The CDR3 has 18 residues. The V and J ends lost 3 bases and 3 bases, in that order; junction bases with no gene match: 8. Germline CDR1 and CDR2: LNHDA and SQIVND (reference sequence). CDR3 bases read: TGTGCCAGTAGTATTCGGACTAGCGGGGGAAGTGGCAAAAACATT. Translated, it gives CASSIRTSGGSGKNI. The whole CDR3 is CASSIRTSGGSGKNIQYF.

This clone was found many times. The DNA ends 3 residues before the CDR3 does, and the rest of the CDR3 is filled in from the germline J gene. This sequence joins TRBV20-1 and TRBJ2-1, with a possible D match to TRBD1 (6 bases). V shed 1 base and J shed 2 bases, with 12 bases lying between them. The CDR3 length is 15 residues. CDR1 is DFQATT, CDR2 SNEGSKA, per germline (reference sequence). Here the CDR3 reads CSARVWTEPYNEQFF. The DNA read from the CDR3 is TGCAGTGCTAGAGTCTGGACAGAACCCTACAATGAG.

This clone was recorded at least ten times. The CDR3 end falls 3 residues outside the read, so it is completed with the germline J gene. The V gene is TRBV5-1, the J gene TRBJ1-1; D might be TRBD1 (5 bases). The CDR3 has 14 residues. The germline V gene has CDR1 SGHRS and CDR2 YFSETQ. Deletions cut 0 bases from V and 1 base from J, with 7 bases between. The CDR3 DNA, read in part, is TGCGCCAGCAGCTTGGACGGGGGGAACACTGAA. It is translated as CASSLDGGNTE. The whole CDR3 region reads CASSLDGGNTEAFF.

The sample holds many counts of this clone. The read ends 3 residues before the CDR3 terminus; that terminus is restored from the germline J gene. V gene TRBV5-6 combines with J gene TRBJ1-2; 10 positions match TRBD1. From germline, CDR1 is SGHDT and CDR2 YYEEEE. The CDR3 loop spans 14 amino acids. V dropped 2 bases and J dropped 3; count of bases not matched to a gene: 1. CDR3 DNA (partial): TGTGCCAGCAGCTTTGACAGGGGGCACTATGGC. Amino acids: CASSFDRGHYG. The entire CDR3 protein is CASSFDRGHYGYTF.

At least ten counts were recorded for this clone. The sequenced fragment ends 3 residues before the CDR3 boundary, so the rest is inferred from the germline J gene. The gene calls are TRBV2 and TRBJ2-2, with 7 bases fitting TRBD1. Germline V gene data show CDR1 as SNHLY and CDR2 as FYNNEI. V lost 6 bases to trimming and J lost 0 bases; unmatched junction nucleotides: 4. The CDR3 extends over 15 amino acids. The sequenced part of the CDR3 DNA is TGTGCCAGCAGGGGGACAGAGGCGAACACCGGGGAG. Residues: CASRGTEANTGE. The CDR3 in full is CASRGTEANTGELFF.

As regards this clone: With the read ending 3 residues before the CDR3 end, the germline J gene is used to fill in that end. The V call is TRBV19, the J call TRBJ1-2; D perhaps matches TRBD1 (5 bases). This CDR3 has 15 amino acids. V was pared by 6 bases and J by 4 bases, with 18 bases between. Per the germline V gene, CDR1 is LNHDA and CDR2 is SQIVND (reference sequence). The CDR3 spells CASRAGLTERYGYTF. CDR3 bases read: TGTGCCAGTAGAGCCGGATTGACAGAACGCTATGGC.

In this sample, this clone turned up many times. The read comes to an end 3 residues before the CDR3 does, leaving the germline J gene to fill in the end. The chain is built from TRBV7-2 and TRBJ1-5, with D hard to call. The V gene lost 1 base and the J gene lost 3 bases, with 7 bases spanning the gap. Germline lookup yields CDR1 SGHTA and CDR2 FQGNSA. The CDR3 contains 14 residues. CDR3 sequence reads: CASSLVQTNQPQHF. The sequenced part of the CDR3 DNA is TGTGCCAGCAGCTTAGTACAGACCAATCAGCCC.

This clone was detected a few times. The read finishes 3 residues shy of the CDR3 end, and the germline J gene is used to complete it. V is TRBV18 and J is TRBJ1-1, with a possible D match to TRBD1 (5 bases). The CDR3 runs to 16 residues. The V gene's germline CDR1 is KGHSH and CDR2 LQKENI. With 2 bases removed from V and 1 base from J, the gap between germline ends came to 14 bases. CDR3 DNA (partial): TGTGCCAGCTCACCATACAGGCCCCAAAAGAACACTGAA. This encodes CASSPYRPQKNTE. The CDR3 in its entirety is CASSPYRPQKNTEAFF. The full variable domain, in which reference TRBV18 and TRBJ1-1 provide the parts outside the CDR3, is NAGVMQNPRHLVRRRGQEARLRCSPMKGHSHVYWYRQLPEEGLKFMVYLQKENIIDESGMPKERFSAEFPKEGPSILRIQQVVRGDSAAYFCASSPYRPQKNTEAFFGQGTRLTVV.

CDR3 residues: CASSLASFEQFF. The sequenced CDR3 bases are TGTGCCAGCAGCTTAGCTAGCTTTGAG. The chain is built from TRBV7-2 and TRBJ2-1; D unresolved. The read halts 3 residues ahead of the CDR3 end, with the missing end drawn from the germline J gene. The CDR3 sequence is 12 residues long. Trimming removed 0 bases at V and 9 bases at J, with 6 bases between. Germline values: CDR1 SGHTA, CDR2 FQGNSA.

This clone appeared many times. The CDR3 goes on 3 residues after the read ends, and that part is filled in from the germline J gene. The chain uses TRBV20-1 and TRBJ2-3; TRBD2 agrees at 7 bases. Germline CDR1 and CDR2: DFQATT and SNEGSKA (reference sequence). CDR3 length: 14 amino acids. V gave up 7 bases and J gave up 4 bases; unmatched junction bases: 11. The CDR3 loop is CSVLQRDPPDTQYF. The sequenced part of the CDR3 DNA is TGCAGTGTTCTTCAGCGGGATCCCCCAGATACG.

This clone was detected many times. The missing CDR3 end, 3 residues past where the read stops, is filled in from the germline J gene. The chain carries TRBV5-1 and TRBJ2-3; 8 bases fit TRBD2. CDR1 is SGHRS, CDR2 YFSETQ, per germline. The length of the CDR3 is 13 residues. The junction had 1 base not matched to a gene; V was cut back by 4 bases and J by 3 bases. This chain's CDR3 is CASSPGGTDTQYF. CDR3 bases read: TGCGCCAGCAGCCCGGGGGGGACAGATACG.

This clone was counted at least ten times. The CDR3 is cut off 3 residues early in the read; its end comes from the germline J gene. This chain links TRBV23-1 with TRBJ2-1; 7 bases map to TRBD1. TRBV23-1 is an ORF, and what it does is uncertain. Trimming removed 4 bases from V and 5 bases from J; junction bases left unmatched: 8. The CDR3 contains 15 residues. The part of the CDR3 DNA that was read is TGCGCCAGCAGTCGTACAGGGGATAGCAACAATGAG. Translating gives CASSRTGDSNNE. The whole CDR3 sequence reads CASSRTGDSNNEQFF.

This clone was observed many times. The observed sequence ends 3 residues before the CDR3 terminus, with the missing tail filled in from the germline J gene. This chain connects TRBV20-1 to TRBJ2-7; TRBD1 matches at 9 bases. The CDR3 runs to 13 residues. The germline V gene encodes CDR1 DFQATT and CDR2 SNEGSKA (reference sequence). V lost 3 bases and J lost 6; bases outside the gene matches: 6. This chain's CDR3 is CSASGTGTSEQYF. CDR3 bases read: TGCAGTGCTAGTGGGACAGGGACCTCCGAG.

Only a few counts were recorded for this clone. Read data end 3 residues before the CDR3 end; the end is taken from the germline J gene. This chain joins TRBV7-9 and TRBJ1-2; D is ambiguous. The CDR3 has 12 residues. Germline V gene data show CDR1 as SEHNR and CDR2 as FQNEAQ (reference sequence). V lost 1 base and J 4 bases, leaving 4 bases between the germline ends. Partial CDR3 DNA: TGTGCCAGCAGCTTAGACGGCTATGGC. This translates into CASSLDGYG. The full CDR3 protein reads CASSLDGYGYTF.

To note about this clone: The sequence runs out 3 residues before the end of the CDR3; the remainder is reconstructed from the germline J gene. This chain connects TRBV6-4 to TRBJ2-5; D might be TRBD2 (5 bases). V dropped 0 bases and J dropped 5 bases, with 19 bases sitting between them. From germline, CDR1 is MRHNA and CDR2 SNTAGT. There are 17 residues in the CDR3. CDR3 bases read: TGTGCCAGCAGTGACTCGAACGTGCCTTTAAGAGGGGAGACC. This gives the protein CASSDSNVPLRGET. The CDR3, in full, reads CASSDSNVPLRGETQYF.